This is a list of T cell receptor beta chains from one sample in a study of CD8 T cells in ankylosing spondylitis. TCRdb recomputed calls from the 5' RACE reads with MiXCR, one row per CDR3 protein. The data show approximately 300,000 distinct CDR3 sequences, approximately 20% seen once. The sequenced sample was blood, either unsorted or a sorted T cell fraction (not recorded which). These receptor sequences come from a male donor with ankylosing spondylitis or in good health (not recorded which). The CDR3 runs from the conserved cysteine through the conserved F or W. Each record gives: V gene, clone size, D gene, J gene, CDR3 length, CDR3 protein, CDR3 DNA. D genes are given only for firm matches. Size tells how often a clone was seen (once, few, many) or the class of an expanded clone, and some rows leave it out.

TRBV28,.,.,TRBJ2-1,16,CASSSLTDRPDNEQFF,TGTGCCAGCAGTTCTCTGACGGACCGTCCCGACAATGAGCAGTTCTTC
TRBV7-3,.,.,TRBJ2-3,15,CASSLNRGGTDTQYF,TGTGCCAGCAGCTTAAACAGGGGAGGTACAGATACGCAGTATTTT
TRBV7-9,.,.,TRBJ1-5,13,CASSQGRSQPQHF,TGTGCCAGCAGCCAGGGGCGAAGTCAGCCCCAGCATTTT
TRBV29-1,few,TRBD1,TRBJ2-5,16,CSVEGTEPPGGETQYF,TGCAGCGTTGAAGGGACAGAACCTCCAGGGGGAGAGACCCAGTACTTC
TRBV24-1,many,.,TRBJ2-4,14,CATSDPGREDIQYF,TGTGCCACCAGTGATCCGGGGCGAGAGGACATTCAGTACTTC
TRBV11-3,.,.,TRBJ2-1,13,CASSRGRYNEQFF,TGTGCCAGCAGCCGAGGACGCTACAATGAGCAGTTCTTC
TRBV15,.,.,TRBJ2-3,18,CATSREPGGTTSTDTQYF,TGTGCCACCAGCAGAGAACCAGGGGGGACTACTAGCACAGATACGCAGTATTTT
TRBV4-2,few,.,TRBJ2-3,14,CASSQEMRPDTQYF,TGTGCCAGCAGCCAAGAAATGCGGCCAGATACGCAGTATTTT
TRBV6-5,.,TRBD1,TRBJ1-1,15,CASSHPGQGYTEAFF,TGTGCCAGCAGTCACCCGGGACAGGGGTACACTGAAGCTTTCTTT
TRBV12-3/TRBV12-4,.,.,TRBJ2-5,15,CASRQESRAPETQYF,TGTGCCAGCAGACAAGAATCCCGGGCCCCAGAGACCCAGTACTTC
TRBV30,many,.,TRBJ2-2,12,CAWRTGSGELFF,TGTGCCTGGCGTACAGGGTCCGGGGAGCTGTTTTTT
TRBV18,.,TRBD1,TRBJ1-2,17,CASSPRRQGGTNYGYTF,TGTGCCAGCTCACCACGGCGACAGGGGGGAACTAACTATGGCTACACCTTC
TRBV5-1,few,TRBD2,TRBJ2-1,15,CASSPGLAGGDEQFF,TGCGCCAGCAGCCCGGGACTAGCGGGAGGGGATGAGCAGTTCTTC
TRBV2,few,TRBD1,TRBJ1-5,12,CASRDQGGENSF,TGTGCCAGCAGGGATCAGGGGGGGGAAAATTCCTTT
TRBV10-3,.,.,TRBJ2-2,15,CAISVGTGNTGELFF,TGTGCCATCAGTGTTGGGACCGGGAACACCGGGGAGCTGTTTTTT
TRBV30,.,TRBD1,TRBJ1-1,14,CALRDRGWTTEAFF,TGTGCCCTCCGGGACAGGGGATGGACCACTGAAGCTTTCTTT
TRBV7-9,.,.,TRBJ1-4,16,CASSRSPGQVDEKLFF,TGTGCCAGCAGCCGGTCCCCAGGGCAAGTGGATGAAAAACTGTTTTTT
TRBV6-5,few,.,TRBJ2-6,14,CASSSGLGANVLTF,TGTGCCAGCAGTTCTGGTCTCGGGGCCAACGTCCTGACTTTC
TRBV5-1,.,.,TRBJ1-1,15,CASSLEWGQDTEAFF,TGCGCCAGCAGCTTGGAGTGGGGGCAGGACACTGAAGCTTTCTTT
TRBV7-3,few,.,TRBJ1-2,13,CASSLRRGYGYTF,TGTGCCAGCAGCTTACGGCGGGGGTATGGCTACACCTTC
TRBV10-3,.,.,TRBJ2-1,13,CAISEGPWNEQFF,TGTGCCATCAGTGAAGGCCCGTGGAATGAGCAGTTCTTC
TRBV7-9,.,.,TRBJ1-2,14,CASSSQVPNYGYTF,TGTGCCAGCAGCTCCCAGGTACCCAACTATGGCTACACCTTC
TRBV11-2,.,TRBD2,TRBJ2-1,15,CASSLRLAGGYEQFF,TGTGCCAGCAGCTTAAGACTAGCGGGGGGCTATGAGCAGTTCTTC